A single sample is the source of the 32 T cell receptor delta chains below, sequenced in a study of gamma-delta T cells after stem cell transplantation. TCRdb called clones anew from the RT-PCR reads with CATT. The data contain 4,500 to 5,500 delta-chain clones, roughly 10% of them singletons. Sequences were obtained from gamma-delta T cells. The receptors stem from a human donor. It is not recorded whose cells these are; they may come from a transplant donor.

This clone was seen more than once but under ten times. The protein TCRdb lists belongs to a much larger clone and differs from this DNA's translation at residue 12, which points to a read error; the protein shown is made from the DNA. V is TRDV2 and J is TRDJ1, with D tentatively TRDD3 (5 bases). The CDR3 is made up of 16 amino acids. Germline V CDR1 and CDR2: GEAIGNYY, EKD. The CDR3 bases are TGTGCCTGTGACACTGTTGGGGCACCCTCCACCAATAAACTCATCTTT. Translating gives CACDTVGAPSTNKLIF.

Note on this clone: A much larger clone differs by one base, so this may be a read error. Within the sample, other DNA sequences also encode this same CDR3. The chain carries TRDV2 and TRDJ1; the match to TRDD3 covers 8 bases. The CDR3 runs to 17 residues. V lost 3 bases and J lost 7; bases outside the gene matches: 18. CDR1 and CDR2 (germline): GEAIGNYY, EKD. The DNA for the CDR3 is TGTGCCTGTGACTCCGTACTAGGGGATACCGGGAAGGCTAAACTCATCTTT. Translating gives CACDSVLGDTGKAKLIF.

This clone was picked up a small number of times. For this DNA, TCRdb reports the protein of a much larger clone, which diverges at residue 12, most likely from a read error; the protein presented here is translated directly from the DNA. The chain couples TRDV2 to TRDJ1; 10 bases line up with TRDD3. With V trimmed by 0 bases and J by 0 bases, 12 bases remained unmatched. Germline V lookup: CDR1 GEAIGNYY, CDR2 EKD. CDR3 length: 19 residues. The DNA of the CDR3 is TGTGCCTGTGACACCGTTCGTACTGGGGGATCGGGGTACACCGATAAACTCATCTTT. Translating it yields CACDTVRTGGSGYTDKLIF.

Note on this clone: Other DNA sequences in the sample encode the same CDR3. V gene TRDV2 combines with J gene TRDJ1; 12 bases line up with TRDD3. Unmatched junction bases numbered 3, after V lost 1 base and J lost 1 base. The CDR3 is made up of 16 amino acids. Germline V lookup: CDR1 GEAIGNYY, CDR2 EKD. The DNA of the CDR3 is TGTGCCTGTGACACATTACTGGGGGATACCACCGATAAACTCATCTTT. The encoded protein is CACDTLLGDTTDKLIF.

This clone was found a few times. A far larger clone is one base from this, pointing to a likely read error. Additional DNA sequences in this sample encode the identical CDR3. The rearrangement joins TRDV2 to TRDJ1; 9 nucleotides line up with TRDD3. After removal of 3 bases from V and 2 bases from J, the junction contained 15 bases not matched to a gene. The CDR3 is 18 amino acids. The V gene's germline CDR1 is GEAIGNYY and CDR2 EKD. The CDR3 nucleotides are TGTGCCTGTGACTCCCTCGGGCCGGGGGATACTTGGACCGATAAACTCATCTTT. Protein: CACDSLGPGDTWTDKLIF.

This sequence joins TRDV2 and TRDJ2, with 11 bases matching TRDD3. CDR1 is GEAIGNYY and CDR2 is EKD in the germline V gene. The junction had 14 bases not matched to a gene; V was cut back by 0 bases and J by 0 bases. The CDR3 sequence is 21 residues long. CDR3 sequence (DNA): TGTGCCTGTGACACCGGAGCACTGGGGGATAACCCCTCCGCTTTGACAGCACAACTCTTCTTT. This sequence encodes CACDTGALGDNPSALTAQLFF.

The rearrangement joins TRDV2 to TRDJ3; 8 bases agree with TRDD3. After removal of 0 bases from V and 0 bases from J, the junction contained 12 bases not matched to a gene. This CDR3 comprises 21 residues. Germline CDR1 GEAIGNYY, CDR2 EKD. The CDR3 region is CACDTGTGGSHRSWDTRQMFF. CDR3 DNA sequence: TGTGCCTGTGACACCGGTACTGGGGGGTCCCACCGCTCCTGGGACACCCGACAGATGTTTTTC.

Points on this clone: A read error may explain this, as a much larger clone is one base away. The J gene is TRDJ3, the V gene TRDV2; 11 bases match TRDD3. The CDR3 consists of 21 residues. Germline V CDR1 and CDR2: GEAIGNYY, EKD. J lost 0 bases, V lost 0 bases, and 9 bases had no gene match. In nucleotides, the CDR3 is TGTGCCTGTGACACCGCGAAAGTGGGGGATACGCGCTCCTGGGACACCCGACAGATGTTTTTC. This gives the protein CACDTAKVGDTRSWDTRQMFF.

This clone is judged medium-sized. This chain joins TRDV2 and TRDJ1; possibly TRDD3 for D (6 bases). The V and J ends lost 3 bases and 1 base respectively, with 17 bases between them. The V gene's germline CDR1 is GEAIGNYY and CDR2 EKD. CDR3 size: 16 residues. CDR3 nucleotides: TGTGCCTGTGACCGGGTGGGGGCCCCCGGCACCGATAAACTCATCTTT. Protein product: CACDRVGAPGTDKLIF.

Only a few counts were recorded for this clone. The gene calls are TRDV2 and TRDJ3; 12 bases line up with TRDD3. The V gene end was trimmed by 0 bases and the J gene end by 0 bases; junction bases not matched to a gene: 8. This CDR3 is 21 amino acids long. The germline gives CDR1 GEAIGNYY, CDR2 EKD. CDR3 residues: CACDTSTGGYLSSWDTRQMFF. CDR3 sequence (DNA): TGTGCCTGTGACACCAGTACTGGGGGATACCTGAGCTCCTGGGACACCCGACAGATGTTTTTC.

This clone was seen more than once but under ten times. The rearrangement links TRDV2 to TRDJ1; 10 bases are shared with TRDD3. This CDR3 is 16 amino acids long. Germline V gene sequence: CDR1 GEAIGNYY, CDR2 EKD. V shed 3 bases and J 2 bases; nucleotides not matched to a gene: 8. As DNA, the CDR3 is TGTGCCTGTGACGTACTGGGGGATTCGCTAACCGATAAACTCATCTTT. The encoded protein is CACDVLGDSLTDKLIF.

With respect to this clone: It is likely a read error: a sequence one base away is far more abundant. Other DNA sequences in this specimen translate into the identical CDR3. CDR3 DNA sequence: TGTGCCTGTGACACCGTTCGTACTGGGGGATCTAGGTACACCGATAAACTCATCTTC. It codes for CACDTVRTGGSRYTDKLIF. J is TRDJ1 and V is TRDV2; 10 nucleotides match TRDD3. This CDR3 spans 19 amino acids. In germline, CDR1 is GEAIGNYY, CDR2 EKD.

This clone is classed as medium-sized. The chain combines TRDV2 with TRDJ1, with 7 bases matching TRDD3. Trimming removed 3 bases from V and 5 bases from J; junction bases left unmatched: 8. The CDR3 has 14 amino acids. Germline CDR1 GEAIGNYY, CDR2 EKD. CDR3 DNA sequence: TGTGCCTGTGACGTTTTGGGGGACCGTGATAAACTCATCTTT. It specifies CACDVLGDRDKLIF.

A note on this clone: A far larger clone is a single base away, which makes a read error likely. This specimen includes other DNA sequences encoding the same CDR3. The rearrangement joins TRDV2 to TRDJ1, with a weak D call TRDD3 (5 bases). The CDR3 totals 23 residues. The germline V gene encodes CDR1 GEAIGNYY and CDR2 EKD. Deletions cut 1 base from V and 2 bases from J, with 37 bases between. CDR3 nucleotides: TGTGCCTGTGACACTGTTGTATCAGCGGGATTGGAACACGGGAACCGGAGGACCGATAAACTCATCTTT. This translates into CACDTVVSAGLEHGNRRTDKLIF.

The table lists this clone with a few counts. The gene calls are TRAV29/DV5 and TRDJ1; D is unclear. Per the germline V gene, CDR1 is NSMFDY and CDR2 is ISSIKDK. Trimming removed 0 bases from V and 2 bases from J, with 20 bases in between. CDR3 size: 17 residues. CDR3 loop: CAASARGLLRRTDKLIF. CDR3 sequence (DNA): TGTGCAGCAAGCGCGCGGGGCTTGCTCCGGCGGACCGATAAACTCATCTTT.

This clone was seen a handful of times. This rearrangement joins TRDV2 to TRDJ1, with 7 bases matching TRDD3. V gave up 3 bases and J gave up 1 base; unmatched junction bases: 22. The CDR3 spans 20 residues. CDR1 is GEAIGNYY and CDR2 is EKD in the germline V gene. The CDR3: CACDPTPLGPPSFFTDKLIF. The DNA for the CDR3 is TGTGCCTGTGACCCCACCCCACTGGGGCCCCCCTCATTTTTCACCGATAAACTCATCTTT.

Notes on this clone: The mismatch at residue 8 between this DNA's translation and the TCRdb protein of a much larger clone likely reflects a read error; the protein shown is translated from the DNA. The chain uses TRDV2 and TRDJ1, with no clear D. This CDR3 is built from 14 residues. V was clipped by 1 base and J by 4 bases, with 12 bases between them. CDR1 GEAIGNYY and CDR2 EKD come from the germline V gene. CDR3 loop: CACDTVHPSDKLIF. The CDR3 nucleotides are TGTGCCTGTGACACGGTACATCCCAGCGATAAACTCATCTTT.

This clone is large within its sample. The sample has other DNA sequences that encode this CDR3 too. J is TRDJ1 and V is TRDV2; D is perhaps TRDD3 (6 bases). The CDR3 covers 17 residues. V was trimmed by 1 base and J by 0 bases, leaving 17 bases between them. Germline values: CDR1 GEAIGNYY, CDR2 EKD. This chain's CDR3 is CACDTLLTGRHTDKLIF. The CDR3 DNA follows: TGTGCCTGTGACACACTGCTTACTGGGCGGCACACCGATAAACTCATCTTT.

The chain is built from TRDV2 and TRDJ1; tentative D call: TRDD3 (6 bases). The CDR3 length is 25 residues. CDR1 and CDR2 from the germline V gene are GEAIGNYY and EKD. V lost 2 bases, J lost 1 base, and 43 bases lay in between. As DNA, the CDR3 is TGTGCCTGTGACAAGATCGGGACGTTGGGTAAGGTTGTTACTGGGCCCCAAAGGGCCACCGATAAACTCATCTTT. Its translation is CACDKIGTLGKVVTGPQRATDKLIF.

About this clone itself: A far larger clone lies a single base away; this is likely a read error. The CDR3 protein is CACDTLMTAGRTDKLIF. CDR3 nucleotides: TGTGCCTGTGACACTCTCATGACGGCTGGCCGCACCGATAAACTCATCTTT. The genes are TRDV2 and TRDJ1, with D unresolved. The germline V gene encodes CDR1 GEAIGNYY and CDR2 EKD. CDR3 length: 17 amino acids. The germline V and J ends were trimmed by 1 base and 1 base, with 18 bases remaining between them.

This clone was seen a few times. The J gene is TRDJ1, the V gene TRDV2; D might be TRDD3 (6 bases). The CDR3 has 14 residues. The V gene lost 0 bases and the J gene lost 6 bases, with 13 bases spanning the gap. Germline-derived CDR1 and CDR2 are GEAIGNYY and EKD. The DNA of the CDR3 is TGTGCCTGTGACACCGTCGGGGGAAGTCATAAACTCATCTTT. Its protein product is CACDTVGGSHKLIF.

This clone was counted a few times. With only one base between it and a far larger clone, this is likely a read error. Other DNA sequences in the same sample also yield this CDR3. CDR3 in DNA: TGTGCCTGCGACAGACTGGGGGATTCCGCCACCGATAAACTCATCTTT. Protein: CACDRLGDSATDKLIF. The chain combines TRDV2 with TRDJ1; TRDD3 matches at 10 bases. The CDR3 is made up of 16 amino acids. Germline CDR1 GEAIGNYY, CDR2 EKD.

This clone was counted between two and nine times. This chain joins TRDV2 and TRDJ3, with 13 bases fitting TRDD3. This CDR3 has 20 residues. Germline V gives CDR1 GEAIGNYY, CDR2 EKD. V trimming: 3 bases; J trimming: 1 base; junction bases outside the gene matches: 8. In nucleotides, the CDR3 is TGTGCCTGTGACTCGATACTGGGGGATACGAGTTCCTGGGACACCCGACAGATGTTTTTC. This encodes CACDSILGDTSSWDTRQMFF.

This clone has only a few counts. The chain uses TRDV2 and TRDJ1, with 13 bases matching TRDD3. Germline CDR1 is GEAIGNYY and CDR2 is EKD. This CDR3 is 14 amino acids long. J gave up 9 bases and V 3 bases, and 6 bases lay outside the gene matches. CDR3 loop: CACDPTGGYAELIF. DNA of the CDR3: TGTGCCTGTGACCCTACTGGGGGATACGCGGAACTCATCTTT.

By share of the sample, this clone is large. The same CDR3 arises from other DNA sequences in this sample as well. The CDR3 sequence: CACDKLLGDFFNWELIF. The CDR3 DNA is TGTGCCTGTGACAAACTACTGGGGGATTTTTTTAATTGGGAACTCATCTTT. The V and J genes are TRDV2 and TRDJ1; 10 bases are shared with TRDD3. Germline CDR1 reads GEAIGNYY; CDR2 reads EKD. The CDR3 has 17 residues. V shed 2 bases, J shed 9 bases, and the junction held 17 bases outside the gene matches.

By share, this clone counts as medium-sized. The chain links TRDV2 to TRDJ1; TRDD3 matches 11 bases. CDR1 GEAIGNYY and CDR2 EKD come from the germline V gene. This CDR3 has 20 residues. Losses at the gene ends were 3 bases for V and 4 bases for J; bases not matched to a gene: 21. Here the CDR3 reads CACDPLLDQLGDKDGDKLIF. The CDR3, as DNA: TGTGCCTGTGACCCCCTCCTCGATCAACTGGGGGATAAGGATGGCGATAAACTCATCTTT.

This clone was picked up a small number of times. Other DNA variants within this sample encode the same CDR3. The CDR3, as DNA: TGTGCCTGTGACAACCTCTCTGGGGGATACCTGTACACCGATAAACTCATCTTT. It encodes CACDNLSGGYLYTDKLIF. The rearrangement joins TRDV2 to TRDJ1, with 11 bases identical to TRDD3. The CDR3 loop spans 18 amino acids. Germline CDR1 reads GEAIGNYY; CDR2 reads EKD. V gave up 2 bases and J gave up 0 bases; unmatched junction bases: 10.

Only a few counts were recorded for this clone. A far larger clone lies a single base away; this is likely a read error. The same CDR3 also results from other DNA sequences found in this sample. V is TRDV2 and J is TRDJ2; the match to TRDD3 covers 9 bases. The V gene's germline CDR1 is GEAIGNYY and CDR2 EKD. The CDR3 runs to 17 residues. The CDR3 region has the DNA TGTGCCTGCGACCCCCTCCGGGGGGATACAAGGGCAGCTCAACTCTTCTTT. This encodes CACDPLRGDTRAAQLFF.

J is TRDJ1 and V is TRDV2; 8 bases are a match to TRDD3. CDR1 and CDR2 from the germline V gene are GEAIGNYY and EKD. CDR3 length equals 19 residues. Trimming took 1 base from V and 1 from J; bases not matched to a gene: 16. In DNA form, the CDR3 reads TGTGCCTGTGACACGTTTGGATTGGGGGATCCGGTCGTCACCGATAAACTCATCTTT. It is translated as CACDTFGLGDPVVTDKLIF.

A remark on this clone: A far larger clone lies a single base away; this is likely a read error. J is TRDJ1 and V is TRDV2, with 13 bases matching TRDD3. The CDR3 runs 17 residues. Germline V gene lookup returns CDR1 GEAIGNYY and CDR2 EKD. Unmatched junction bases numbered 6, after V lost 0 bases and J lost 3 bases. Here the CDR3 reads CACDTLLGDTLPDKLIF. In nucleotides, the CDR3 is TGTGCCTGTGACACCCTACTGGGGGATACGCTCCCCGATAAACTCATCTTT.

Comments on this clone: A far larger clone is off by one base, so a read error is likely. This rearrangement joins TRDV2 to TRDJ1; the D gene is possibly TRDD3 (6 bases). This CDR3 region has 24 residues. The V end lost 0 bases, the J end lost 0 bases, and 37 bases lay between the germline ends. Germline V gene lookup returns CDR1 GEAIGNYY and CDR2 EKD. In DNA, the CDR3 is TGTGCCTGTGACACCGTTTCCTCTGATGATCCTGGGGATCCACTCAACTACTACACCGATAAACTCATCTTT. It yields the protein CACDTVSSDDPGDPLNYYTDKLIF.

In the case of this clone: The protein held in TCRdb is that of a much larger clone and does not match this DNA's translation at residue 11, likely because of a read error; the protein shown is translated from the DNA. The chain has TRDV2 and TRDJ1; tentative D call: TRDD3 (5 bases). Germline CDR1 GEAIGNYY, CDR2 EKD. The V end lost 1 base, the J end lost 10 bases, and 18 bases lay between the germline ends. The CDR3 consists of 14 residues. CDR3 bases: TGTGCCTGTGACACAGTATCCGGGGGTTATAGACTCATCTTT. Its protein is CACDTVSGGYRLIF.